A single sample gave rise to the 22 T cell receptor beta chains below, sequenced in a study of blood T cell repertoires in COVID-19. Data came from immunoSEQ multiplex PCR; TCRdb stores just in-frame clones and leaves some out. Of approximately 150,000 clones listed, approximately 81% are singletons. The sample taken for sequencing was peripheral blood. The receptors originated from a human donor with acute or convalescent COVID-19. The donor label of this sample is uncertain.

This clone was detected only a few times. The chain joins TRBV5-8 to TRBJ1-2, with D tentatively TRBD1 (5 bases). The CDR3 is 15 amino acids. Trimming took off 4 bases at V and 0 bases at J, with 13 bases between the two ends. Looked up from germline, CDR1 is SGHTS and CDR2 is YDEGEE. The CDR3: CASSETGLPNYGYTF. CDR3 DNA sequence: TGTGCCAGCAGCGAAACGGGACTTCCTAACTATGGCTACACCTTC. Together with reference TRBV5-8 and TRBJ1-2, the CDR3 gives the full variable domain: EAGVTQSPTHLIKTRGQQATLRCSPISGHTSVYWYQQALGLGLQFLLWYDEGEERNRGNFPPRFSGRQFPNYSSELNVNALELEDSALYLCASSETGLPNYGYTFGSGTRLTVV.

The CDR3 loop is CASSSTGSNQPQHF. The DNA of the CDR3 is TGTGCCAGCTCATCGACAGGTAGCAATCAGCCCCAGCATTTT. V and J are TRBV18 and TRBJ1-5; TRBD1 might be the D (6 bases). Trimming took off 5 bases at V and 0 bases at J, with 8 bases between the two ends. The germline CDR1 and CDR2 sequences are KGHSH and LQKENI. The CDR3 runs to 14 residues.

The rearrangement joins TRBV11-2 to TRBJ2-1; a weak D match, TRBD2 (5 bases). V was cut by 2 bases and J by 7 bases, with 12 bases left in between. Germline loops: CDR1 SGHAT, CDR2 FQNNGV. The CDR3 length is 14 residues. The CDR3 DNA reads TGTGCCAGCAGCTTACGAGGGCTCCAAAATGAGCAGTTCTTC. It codes for CASSLRGLQNEQFF.

V gene TRBV6-2 or TRBV6-3 combines with J gene TRBJ1-4; no clear D. The CDR3 runs to 15 residues. V lost 8 bases and J lost 5, with 18 bases in between. Germline V gene data show CDR1 as MNHEY and CDR2 as SVGEGT. The CDR3 region has the DNA TGTGCCAGCGGCCGATATGGGCAGTTAAATGAAAAACTGTTTTTT. This encodes CASGRYGQLNEKLFF.

This clone appeared once. V and J are TRBV4-1 and TRBJ1-1; D remains unclear. The CDR3 has 13 residues. In germline, CDR1 is MGHRA, CDR2 YSYEKL. V lost 0 bases to trimming and J lost 10 bases, with 12 bases between them. The CDR3 nucleotides read TGCGCCAGCAGCCAAGAGGTTGAGAGGCGAGCTTTCTTT. This translates into CASSQEVERRAFF.

This clone has a single count. V and J are TRBV4-2 and TRBJ1-3, with D possibly being TRBD1 (6 bases). V lost 2 bases, J lost 1 base, and 15 bases lay in between. Germline CDR1 LGHNA, CDR2 YNFKEQ. This CDR3 is built from 17 residues. The CDR3 here is CASSQPLTGASGNTIYF. For the CDR3, the DNA is TGTGCCAGCAGCCAACCATTGACAGGCGCATCTGGAAACACCATATATTTT.

This chain connects TRBV6-2 or TRBV6-3 to TRBJ2-7; 8 bases line up with TRBD2. Trimming at V came to 2 bases and at J to 6 bases, leaving 6 bases not matched to a gene. The CDR3 extends over 14 amino acids. From germline, CDR1 is MNHEY and CDR2 SVGEGT. The CDR3 is CASSYGTSSREQYV. CDR3 sequence (DNA): TGTGCCAGCAGTTACGGGACTAGTTCCCGCGAGCAGTACGTC.

This clone was seen more than once but under ten times. The chain is built from TRBV7-3 and TRBJ1-1; 8 positions agree with TRBD1. V lost 4 bases and J lost 3; bases outside the gene matches: 16. The CDR3 contains 18 residues. Germline-derived CDR1 and CDR2 are SGHTA and FQGTGA. CDR3 sequence (DNA): TGTGCCAGCAGCTCTAACGGGCAGGGGGCGGTGCGAGACACTGAAGCTTTCTTT. Translated, it gives CASSSNGQGAVRDTEAFF.

This sequence joins TRBV14 and TRBJ2-7; 10 bases map to TRBD1. J gave up 8 bases and V 5 bases, and 3 bases lay outside the gene matches. From germline, CDR1 is SGHDN and CDR2 FVKESK. CDR3 length: 12 amino acids. The CDR3 bases are TGTGCCAGCAGCTACGACAGGGGGCAGCAGTACGTC. This codes for CASSYDRGQQYV.

This chain connects TRBV30 to TRBJ1-1; D might be TRBD1 (5 bases). V dropped 5 bases and J dropped 3 bases, with 7 bases sitting between them. CDR1 is GTSNPN and CDR2 is SVGIG in the germline V gene (reference sequence). This CDR3 has 11 residues. CDR3 bases: TGTGCCTGGGGGGCGGACACTGAAGCTTTCTTT. This encodes CAWGADTEAFF. The variable domain in full, with the rest retrieved from reference TRBV30 and TRBJ1-1, is SQTIHQWPATLVQPVGSPLSLECTVEGTSNPNLYWYRQAAGRGLQLLFYSVGIGQISSEVPQNLSASRPQDRQFILSSKKLLLSDSGFYLCAWGADTEAFFGQGTRLTVV.

The chain carries TRBV7-9 and TRBJ2-3; the D gene is possibly TRBD2 (5 bases). Per the germline V gene, CDR1 is SEHNR and CDR2 is FQNEAQ (reference sequence). The CDR3 spans 16 residues. The V gene lost 4 bases and the J gene lost 11 bases, with 25 bases spanning the gap. CDR3 protein: CASSSARRFPHVMQYF. The CDR3 DNA reads TGTGCCAGCAGCTCCGCCCGGAGGTTTCCCCACGTGATGCAGTATTTT. Using reference TRBV7-9 and TRBJ2-3 for the parts outside the CDR3, the full variable domain is DTGVSQNPRHKITKRGQNVTFRCDPISEHNRLYWYRQTLGQGPEFLTYFQNEAQLEKSRLLSDRFSAERPKGSFSTLEIQRTEQGDSAMYLCASSSARRFPHVMQYFGPGTRLTVL.

In the case of this clone: This sample also contains other DNA sequences that code for the same CDR3. The rearrangement joins TRBV6-5 to TRBJ1-4; possible D gene TRBD1, 5 bases. Germline CDR1 is MNHEY and CDR2 is SVGAGI. V was clipped by 0 bases and J by 7 bases, with 12 bases between them. The CDR3 sequence is 15 residues long. The CDR3 DNA sequence: TGTGCCAGCAGTTACTCTGGGCAGGGTTCTGAAAAACTGTTTTTT. Translating gives CASSYSGQGSEKLFF.

The J gene is TRBJ2-3, the V gene TRBV7-6, with 10 bases lining up with TRBD2. In germline, CDR1 is SGHVS, CDR2 FNYEAQ. J gave up 4 bases and V 0 bases, and 7 bases lay outside the gene matches. CDR3 length: 17 residues. This CDR3 reads CASSLAVASGGADTQYF. CDR3 bases: TGTGCCAGCAGCTTAGCGGTAGCTAGCGGGGGCGCAGATACGCAGTATTTT.

The chain couples TRBV5-4 to TRBJ2-7; 13 bases are shared with TRBD2. CDR3 length: 16 amino acids. Germline V gene lookup returns CDR1 SGHNT and CDR2 YYREEE (reference sequence). V lost 0 bases, J lost 1 base, and 1 base stayed unmatched. CDR3 bases: TGTGCCAGCAGCTTGGCGGGACTAGCGGGGTCCTACGAGCAGTACTTC. Its protein product is CASSLAGLAGSYEQYF.

The chain is built from TRBV11-2 and TRBJ2-1, with D maybe TRBD1 (5 bases). Germline-derived CDR1 and CDR2 are SGHAT and FQNNGV. This CDR3 contains 16 residues. V lost 1 base to trimming and J lost 9 bases, with 19 bases between them. For the CDR3, the DNA is TGTGCCAGCAGCTTAGTTCAGGGTTTAACCTGGACTGAGCAGTTCTTC. It codes for CASSLVQGLTWTEQFF. The complete variable domain, with remaining parts taken from reference TRBV11-2 and TRBJ2-1, reads EAGVAQSPRYKIIEKRQSVAFWCNPISGHATLYWYQQILGQGPKLLIQFQNNGVVDDSQLPKDRFSAERLKGVDSTLKIQPAKLEDSAVYLCASSLVQGLTWTEQFFGPGTRLTVL.

The rearrangement uses TRBV9 and TRBJ2-2; 7 bases match TRBD1. Germline CDR1 SGDLS, CDR2 YYNGEE. Trimming cost V 5 bases and J 0 bases; bases outside gene matches: 1. This CDR3 has 14 residues. The CDR3 loop is CASRGQTNTGELFF. As DNA, the CDR3 is TGTGCCAGCAGGGGACAGACGAACACCGGGGAGCTGTTTTTT.

The V call is TRBV3-1 (or the pseudogene TRBV3-2), the J call TRBJ1-1, with a tentative D call TRBD1 (5 bases). In germline, CDR1 is LGHDT, CDR2 YNNKEL (reference sequence). The V end lost 2 bases, the J end lost 4 bases, and 11 bases lay between the germline ends. The CDR3 is 14 residues long. CDR3: CASSQLRQSTEAFF. The CDR3 DNA reads TGTGCCAGCAGCCAACTGCGACAGAGCACTGAAGCTTTCTTT.

This chain connects TRBV15 to TRBJ1-5; 9 bases are a match to TRBD1. Germline trimming cut 3 bases from V and 6 bases from J; bases unmatched to any gene: 6. This CDR3 contains 15 residues. Germline-derived CDR1 and CDR2 are LNHNV and YYDKDF (reference sequence). The CDR3 region is CATSSLGQGGQPQHF. In DNA form, the CDR3 reads TGTGCCACCAGCAGCTTGGGACAGGGCGGTCAGCCCCAGCATTTT.

V usage is TRBV5-4 and J usage is TRBJ2-6; D might be TRBD2 (6 bases). The CDR3 is 16 amino acids. The V end lost 0 bases, the J end lost 4 bases, and 11 bases lay between the germline ends. Germline CDR1 and CDR2: SGHNT and YYREEE (reference sequence). CDR3 loop: CASSLGGGVGANVLTF. CDR3 coding DNA: TGTGCCAGCAGCTTGGGAGGCGGGGTGGGGGCCAACGTCCTGACTTTC.

The V call is TRBV5-1, the J call TRBJ2-1; 7 nucleotides align to TRBD2. The germline CDR1 and CDR2 sequences are SGHRS and YFSETQ. The ends lost 3 bases at V and 6 bases at J; junction bases unmatched: 3. The CDR3 totals 13 residues. CDR3 sequence (DNA): TGCGCCAGCAGCTCCGGGACTATCAATGAGCAGTTCTTC. It yields the protein CASSSGTINEQFF.

V gene TRBV5-4 combines with J gene TRBJ1-2; D is possibly TRBD1 (5 bases). V lost 2 bases and J lost 6, with 11 bases in between. The CDR3 is 13 amino acids. Germline assignment: CDR1 SGHNT and CDR2 YYREEE (reference sequence). The CDR3 bases are TGTGCCAGCAGCTTAGGAGGGGTGGATGGCTACACCTTC. Amino acid sequence: CASSLGGVDGYTF.

The rearrangement joins TRBV6-5 to TRBJ2-6; D possibly corresponds to TRBD1 (5 bases). The CDR3 sequence is 15 residues long. Germline V lookup: CDR1 MNHEY, CDR2 SVGAGI. V was clipped by 8 bases and J by 0 bases, with 11 bases between them. The CDR3 here is CASRTGFSGANVLTF. The CDR3 DNA is TGTGCCAGCCGAACAGGTTTCTCTGGGGCCAACGTCCTGACTTTC.